The clone carrying this T cell receptor (beta chain) was counted between two and nine times. Its antigen remains unknown. Alongside a J-beta primer mix, a sample-barcoded 5' primer served in a second PCR lasting roughly 7 to 11 cycles. All cDNA molecules were each tagged by a template-switch adaptor with 12 random nucleotides. In TCRdb, the 5' RACE reads were re-called with MiXCR into one record per CDR3 protein. The table lists about 720,000 distinct CDR3 sequences, about 24% of them singletons. This sample is drawn from a study of blood T cells in healthy people across ages. Germline CDR1 is GTSNPN and CDR2 is SVGIG (reference sequence). V was clipped by 4 bases and J by 5 bases; unmatched bases: 8. The CDR3 sequence is 14 residues long. General study findings and limits: Long-lived and aged donors differed, with more naive CD4+ cells and higher diversity in the long-lived. Strong correlation linked observed beta diversity and percent naive T cells. Older age went with lower TCR beta diversity per million T cells, in a roughly linear way.

This chain joins TRBV30 and TRBJ2-3, with 8 bases lining up with TRBD2. The TCR originated in an older man in good health. Sequenced input: blood. CDR3 amino acids: CAWNFGRAVDTQYF. The CDR3 DNA follows: TGTGCCTGGAATTTCGGGAGGGCCGTAGATACGCAGTATTTT.